The subject of this entry is one T cell receptor beta chain. The antigen is not known. The data stem from a study of cytomegalovirus exposure and HLA in healthy donors. Study-level points and caveats: Within the data, a cluster of highly shared sequence variants was likely a sequencing artifact. Three chains tied to CMV proved CMV antigen-specific in vitro. Listed as cytomegalovirus-associated were 150 or so TCR beta chains.

The primer mix had 60 Vbeta and 13 Jbeta primers. Measured with immunoSEQ multiplex PCR; TCRdb has only the in-frame clones, and not every one. Counted here are approximately 100,000 clones, less than 85% occurring once; the ten biggest clones make up 6.5% to 9%. The CDR3 spans 13 residues. Trimming left V 8 bases short and J 0 bases short, with 14 bases between. The germline V gene encodes CDR1 SQVTM and CDR2 ANQGSEA. The clonotype was recovered from a man between 35 and 55 years old in good health and CMV-seropositive. The sample consisted of PBMCs. The chain couples TRBV29-1 to TRBJ2-7, with D maybe TRBD2 (6 bases). The DNA of the CDR3 is TGCAGCTTTTGGGACTCCAACTCCTACGAGCAGTACTTC. Its translation is CSFWDSNSYEQYF.